This TCR beta chain was found in a study of breast tumors, draining lymph nodes, adjacent tissues. The CDR3 is 13 residues long. V was pared by 7 bases and J by 5 bases, with 18 bases between. Germline CDR1 SQVTM, CDR2 ANQGSEA. Points on this clonotype: Its antigen is not identified. Given the absence of the conserved phenylalanine or tryptophan at the CDR3 end, a read error is likely.

TCRdb reprocessed the multiplex PCR reads with MiXCR, giving one entry per CDR3 protein. The sample has about 110,000 distinct CDR3 sequences, around 30% seen once; the top ten hold under 6%. Axillary draining lymph nodes of breast cancer patients supplied the node samples. Study-wide results and limits: Tumor TCR diversity was below lymph nodes but above nontumor tissue. Most tumor T cells seemingly derive from lymph node, then expand in tumor.

The sequenced material came from axillary lymph node tissue. This clonotype was sampled from a female donor with breast cancer. Some clones in this sample may be carry-over from other donors' samples. The chain links TRBV29-1 to TRBJ2-7; either TRBD1 or TRBD2 may supply D (5 bases each). This chain's CDR3 is CSARGRDDHEQYS. The CDR3, as DNA: TGCAGCGCCCGGGGACGGGATGATCACGAGCAGTACTCC.